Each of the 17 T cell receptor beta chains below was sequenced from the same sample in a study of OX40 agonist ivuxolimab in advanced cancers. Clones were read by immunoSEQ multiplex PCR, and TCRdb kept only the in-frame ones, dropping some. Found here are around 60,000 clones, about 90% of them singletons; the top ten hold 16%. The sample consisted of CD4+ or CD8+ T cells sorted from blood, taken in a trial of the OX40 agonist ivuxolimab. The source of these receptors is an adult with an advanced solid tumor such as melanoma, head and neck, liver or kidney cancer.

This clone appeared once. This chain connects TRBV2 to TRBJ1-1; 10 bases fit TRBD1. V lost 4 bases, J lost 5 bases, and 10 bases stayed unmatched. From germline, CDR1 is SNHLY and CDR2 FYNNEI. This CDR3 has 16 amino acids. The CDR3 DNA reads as TGTGCCAGCAGTGTTGGGACAGGGGTAAGGGGAACTGAAGCTTTCTTT. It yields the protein CASSVGTGVRGTEAFF.

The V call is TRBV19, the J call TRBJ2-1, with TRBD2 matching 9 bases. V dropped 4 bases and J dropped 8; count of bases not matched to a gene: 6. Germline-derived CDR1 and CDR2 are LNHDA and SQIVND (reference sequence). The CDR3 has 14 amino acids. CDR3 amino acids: CASSNPGTSHEQFF. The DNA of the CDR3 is TGTGCCAGTAGTAACCCCGGGACTAGCCATGAGCAGTTCTTC.

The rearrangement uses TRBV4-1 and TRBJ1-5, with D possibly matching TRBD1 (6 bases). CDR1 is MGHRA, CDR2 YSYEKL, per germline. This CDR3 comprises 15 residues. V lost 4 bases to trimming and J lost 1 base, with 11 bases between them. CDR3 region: CASSPRGASNQPQHF. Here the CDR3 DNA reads TGCGCCAGCAGCCCCCGGGGGGCGAGCAATCAGCCCCAGCATTTT.

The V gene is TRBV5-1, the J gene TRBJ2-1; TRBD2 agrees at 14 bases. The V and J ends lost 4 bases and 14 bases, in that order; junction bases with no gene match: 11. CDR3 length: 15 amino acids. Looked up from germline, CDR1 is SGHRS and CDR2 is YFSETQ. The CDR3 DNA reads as TGCGCCAGCAGCGTGACTAGCGGGAGGGCTAAAGGGGAGTTCTTC. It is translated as CASSVTSGRAKGEFF.

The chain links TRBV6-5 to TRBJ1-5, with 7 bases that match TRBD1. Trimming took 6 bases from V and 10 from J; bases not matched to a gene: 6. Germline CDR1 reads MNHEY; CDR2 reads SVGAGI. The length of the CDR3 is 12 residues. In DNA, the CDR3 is TGTGCCAGCAGCCTTAGACAGGGTCCCCAGCATTTT. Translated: CASSLRQGPQHF.

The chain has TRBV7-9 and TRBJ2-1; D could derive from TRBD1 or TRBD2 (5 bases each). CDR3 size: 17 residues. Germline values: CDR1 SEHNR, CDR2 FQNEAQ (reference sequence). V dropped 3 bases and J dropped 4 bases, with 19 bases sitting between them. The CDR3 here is CASSLGSGTSRYNEQFF. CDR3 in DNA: TGTGCCAGCAGCTTGGGTTCCGGGACCTCGAGGTACAATGAGCAGTTCTTC.

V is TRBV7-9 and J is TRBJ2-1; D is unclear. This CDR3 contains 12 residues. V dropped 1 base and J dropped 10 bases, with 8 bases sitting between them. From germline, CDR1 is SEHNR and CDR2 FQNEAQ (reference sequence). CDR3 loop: CASSLEPWEQFF. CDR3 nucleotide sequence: TGTGCCAGCAGCTTAGAGCCTTGGGAGCAGTTCTTC.

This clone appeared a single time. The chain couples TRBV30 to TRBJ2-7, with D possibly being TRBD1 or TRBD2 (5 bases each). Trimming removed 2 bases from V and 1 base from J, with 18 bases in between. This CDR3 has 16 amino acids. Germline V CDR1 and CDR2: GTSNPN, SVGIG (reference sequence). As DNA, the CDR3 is TGTGCCTGGAGTTTTCGGGGCGCACTCTGGTCCTACGAGCAGTACTTC. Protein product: CAWSFRGALWSYEQYF.

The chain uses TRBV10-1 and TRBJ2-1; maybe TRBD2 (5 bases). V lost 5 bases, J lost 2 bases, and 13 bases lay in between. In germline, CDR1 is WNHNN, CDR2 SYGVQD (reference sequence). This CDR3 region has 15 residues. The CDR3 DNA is TGCGCCAGCAGTCGGTCGATCGGGACCTACAATGAGCAGTTCTTC. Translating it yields CASSRSIGTYNEQFF.

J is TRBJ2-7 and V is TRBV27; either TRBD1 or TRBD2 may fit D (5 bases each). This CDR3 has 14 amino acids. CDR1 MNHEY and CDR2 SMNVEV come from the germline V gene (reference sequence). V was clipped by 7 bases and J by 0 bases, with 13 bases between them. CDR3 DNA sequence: TGTGCCAGCATGACCGGGACGAACTCCTACGAGCAGTACTTC. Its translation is CASMTGTNSYEQYF.

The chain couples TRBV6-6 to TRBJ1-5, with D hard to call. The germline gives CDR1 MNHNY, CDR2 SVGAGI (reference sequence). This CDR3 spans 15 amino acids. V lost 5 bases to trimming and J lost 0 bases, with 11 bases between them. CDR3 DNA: TGTGCCAGCAGTCGACGACTCTATAGCAATCAGCCCCAGCATTTT. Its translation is CASSRRLYSNQPQHF.

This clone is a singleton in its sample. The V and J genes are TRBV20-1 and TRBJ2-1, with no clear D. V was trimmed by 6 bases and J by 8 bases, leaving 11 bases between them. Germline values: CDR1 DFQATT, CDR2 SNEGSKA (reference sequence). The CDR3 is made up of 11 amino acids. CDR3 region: CSAPTWHEQFF. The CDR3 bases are TGCAGTGCCCCGACCTGGCATGAGCAGTTCTTC.

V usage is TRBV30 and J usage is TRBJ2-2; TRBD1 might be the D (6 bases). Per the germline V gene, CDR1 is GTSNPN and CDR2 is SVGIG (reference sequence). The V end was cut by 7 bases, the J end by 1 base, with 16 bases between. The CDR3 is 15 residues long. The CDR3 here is CALHTGSQNTGELFF. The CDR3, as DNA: TGTGCCTTGCACACAGGGTCTCAGAACACCGGGGAGCTGTTTTTT.

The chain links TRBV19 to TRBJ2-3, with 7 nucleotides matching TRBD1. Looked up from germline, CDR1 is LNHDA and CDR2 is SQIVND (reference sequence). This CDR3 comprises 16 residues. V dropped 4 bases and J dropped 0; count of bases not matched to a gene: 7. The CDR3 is CASSSRTGSSTDTQYF. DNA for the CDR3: TGTGCCAGTAGTAGCCGGACAGGCTCTAGCACAGATACGCAGTATTTT.

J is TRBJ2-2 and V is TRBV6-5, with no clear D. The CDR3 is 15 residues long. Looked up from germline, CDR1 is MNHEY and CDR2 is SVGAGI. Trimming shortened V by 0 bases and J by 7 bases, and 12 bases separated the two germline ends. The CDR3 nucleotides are TGTGCCAGCAGTTACTCGAGGTATTCGAACGGGGAGCTGTTTTTT. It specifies CASSYSRYSNGELFF.

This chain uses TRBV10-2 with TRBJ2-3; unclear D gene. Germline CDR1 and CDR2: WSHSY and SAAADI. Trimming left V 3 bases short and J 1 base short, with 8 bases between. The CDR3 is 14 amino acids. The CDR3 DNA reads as TGCGCCAGCAGTGAAGGCTGGGGCACAGATACGCAGTATTTT. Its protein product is CASSEGWGTDTQYF.

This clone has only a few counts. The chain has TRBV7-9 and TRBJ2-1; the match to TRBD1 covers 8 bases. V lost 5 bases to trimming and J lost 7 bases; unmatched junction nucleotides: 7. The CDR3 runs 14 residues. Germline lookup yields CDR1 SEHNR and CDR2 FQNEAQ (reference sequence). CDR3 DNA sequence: TGTGCCAGCAGCGGATCCGGGACAGGTAATGAGCAGTTCTTC. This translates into CASSGSGTGNEQFF.